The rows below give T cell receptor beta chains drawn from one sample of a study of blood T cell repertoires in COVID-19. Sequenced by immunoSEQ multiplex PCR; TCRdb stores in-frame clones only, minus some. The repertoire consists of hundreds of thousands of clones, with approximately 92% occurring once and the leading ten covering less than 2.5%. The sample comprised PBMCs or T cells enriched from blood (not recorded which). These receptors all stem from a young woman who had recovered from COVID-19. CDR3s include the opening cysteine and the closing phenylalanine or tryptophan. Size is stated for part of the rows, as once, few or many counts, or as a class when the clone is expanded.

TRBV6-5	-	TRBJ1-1	CASSYDRVGTEAFF
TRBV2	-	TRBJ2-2	CASSERTGGTGELFF
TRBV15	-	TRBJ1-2	CATSRDYSGYTF
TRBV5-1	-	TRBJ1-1	CASSVRITGGTEAFF
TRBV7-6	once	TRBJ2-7	CASSSLTPQGGHEQYF
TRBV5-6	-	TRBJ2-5	CASSLGGRGETQYF
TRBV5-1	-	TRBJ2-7	CASTSGGHEQYF
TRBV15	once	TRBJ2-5	CATSRDSQGDTQYF
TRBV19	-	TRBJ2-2	CAQRAGASGVNTGELFF
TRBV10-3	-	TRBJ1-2	CAISPGQSSGGYTF
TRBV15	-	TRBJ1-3	CATSFDRGTGNTIYF
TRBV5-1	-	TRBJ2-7	CASSSGLAEAYEQYF
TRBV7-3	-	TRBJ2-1	CASSLTENEQFF
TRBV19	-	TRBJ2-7	CASSIRGQVPYYEQYF
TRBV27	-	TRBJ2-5	CASSSPGQGLETQYF
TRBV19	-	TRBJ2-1	CASSITRGGASYNEQFF
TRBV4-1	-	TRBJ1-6	CASSQVQGYNSPLHF
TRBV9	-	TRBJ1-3	CASSSIQGAGTIYF
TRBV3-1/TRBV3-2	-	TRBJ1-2	CASSQGQIDGYTF
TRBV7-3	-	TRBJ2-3	CASSVGTSRTDTQYF
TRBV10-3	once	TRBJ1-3	CAISEERQSSGNTIYF
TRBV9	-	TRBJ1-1	CASSVDMNTEAFF
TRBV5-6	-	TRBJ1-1	CASSSYRGRSEAFF
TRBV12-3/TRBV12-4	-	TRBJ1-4	CASSLRGEKLFF
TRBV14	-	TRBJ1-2	CASSLKTSYGYTF
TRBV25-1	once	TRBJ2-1	CASSRIGEQFF
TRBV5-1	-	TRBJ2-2	CASSFLAGVTTGELFF
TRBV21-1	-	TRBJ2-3	CASSIYRDRVPDTQYF
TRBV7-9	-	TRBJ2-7	CASSFLAGGSYEQYF
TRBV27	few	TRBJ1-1	CASSHGAEAFF
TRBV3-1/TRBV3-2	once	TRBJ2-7	CASSRVRGADHEQYF
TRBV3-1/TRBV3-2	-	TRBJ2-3	CASSHLILTSKEADTQYF
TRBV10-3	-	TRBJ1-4	CAISDRTGANEKLFF
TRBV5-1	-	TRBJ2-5	CASSLELSGVKETQYF
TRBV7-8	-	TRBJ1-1	CASSLRASGWAEAFF
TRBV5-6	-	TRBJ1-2	CASSIPLGTVYGYTF
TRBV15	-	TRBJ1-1	CATSRGERVGTEAFF
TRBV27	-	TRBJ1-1	CASSLIRQGLVTGTEAFF
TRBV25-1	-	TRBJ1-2	CASSEDPGETNYGYTF
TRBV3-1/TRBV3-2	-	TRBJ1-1	CASSLTGMYTEAFF
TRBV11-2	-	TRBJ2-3	CASSPGTSGGAADTQYF
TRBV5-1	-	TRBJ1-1	CASSWGTGPSEAFF
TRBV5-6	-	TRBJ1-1	CASSLDLSTEAFF